The 7 T cell receptor beta chains in this list originate from one sample, sequenced in a study of T-cell memory formation after mild COVID-19. A single record per CDR3 protein comes from TCRdb applying MiXCR to the 5' RACE reads. Of approximately 82,000 distinct CDR3 sequences listed, around 13% are singletons. Sequences were obtained from PBMCs or a T cell subset sorted from them (not recorded which). The receptors shown here come from a man younger than 30 who had mild COVID-19 (a few samples of this study predate the infection). Cell type and time point are not known.

This clonotype showed up many times. The V and J genes are TRBV5-1 and TRBJ2-3; 10 nucleotides agree with TRBD1. The CDR3 is made up of 16 amino acids. Germline assignment: CDR1 SGHRS and CDR2 YFSETQ. Losses at the gene ends were 2 bases for V and 6 bases for J; bases not matched to a gene: 9. The DNA of the CDR3 is TGCGCCAGCAGCTTCGATCCCGGGACAGGGGCGGATACGCAGTATTTT. This gives the protein CASSFDPGTGADTQYF.

V is TRBV10-3 and J is TRBJ2-7; 9 nucleotides match TRBD1. V lost 6 bases and J lost 1; bases outside the gene matches: 4. In germline, CDR1 is ENHRY, CDR2 SYGVKD. CDR3 length equals 14 residues. CDR3 in DNA: TGTGCCATCAGGGGACAGGGAAGTTCCTACGAGCAGTACTTC. Translating it yields CAIRGQGSSYEQYF.

This clonotype was seen a handful of times. V gene TRBV29-1 combines with J gene TRBJ2-3, with unresolved D. The CDR3 has 10 amino acids. Germline assignment: CDR1 SQVTM and CDR2 ANQGSEA. V was cut by 7 bases and J by 1 base, with 3 bases left in between. CDR3 bases: TGCAGCGCTTGCACAGATACGCAGTATTTT. Translated, it gives CSACTDTQYF.

This rearrangement joins TRBV10-3 to TRBJ1-1; TRBD1 is a possible D gene (5 bases). Germline V gene sequence: CDR1 ENHRY, CDR2 SYGVKD. The V gene lost 4 bases and the J gene lost 4 bases, with 13 bases spanning the gap. The CDR3 is 14 amino acids. As DNA, the CDR3 is TGTGCCATCAGTGTGGCAGGGAGGGTCACTGAAGCTTTCTTT. It is translated as CAISVAGRVTEAFF.

This clonotype turned up a few times. CDR3 protein: CASSYASSPLHF. The CDR3 nucleotides are TGTGCCAGCAGTTACGCGTCTTCACCCCTCCACTTT. This chain connects TRBV6-2 or TRBV6-3 to TRBJ1-6; D is unresolved. The germline V gene encodes CDR1 MNHEY and CDR2 SVGEGT. The V and J ends lost 2 bases and 9 bases respectively, with 5 bases between them. CDR3 size: 12 residues.

The chain links TRBV12-3 or TRBV12-4 to TRBJ2-3; D uncertain. Deletions cut 3 bases from V and 2 bases from J, with 9 bases between. CDR3 size: 14 residues. In DNA form, the CDR3 reads TGTGCCAGCAGTTTTTCGGGCCACACAGATACGCAGTATTTT. Translating it yields CASSFSGHTDTQYF.

This clonotype has more than one count but fewer than ten. This rearrangement joins TRBV6-2 or TRBV6-3 to TRBJ1-5; no clear D. V was trimmed by 6 bases and J by 3 bases, leaving 9 bases between them. The CDR3 spans 13 residues. Germline CDR1 reads MNHEY; CDR2 reads SVGEGT. CDR3 in DNA: TGTGCCAGCAGCCCGACGGACAATCAGCCCCAGCATTTT. Its translation is CASSPTDNQPQHF.